The clone carrying this T cell receptor beta chain has only one observation. A read error may explain this, as a much larger clone is one base away. The CDR3 runs 14 residues. Germline V gene sequence: CDR1 MGHRA, CDR2 YSYEKL. Trimming shortened V by 0 bases and J by 11 bases, and 14 bases separated the two germline ends. MiXCR was run by TCRdb on the RT-PCR reads, yielding one entry per CDR3 protein. The table includes hundreds of thousands of distinct CDR3 sequences, 14% detected once. Sequencing used memory CD4+ T cells from blood. The J gene is TRBJ1-5, the V gene TRBV4-1; D remains unclear. The TCR sequence derives from a female donor in good health, serving as a healthy control. CDR3 coding DNA: TGCGCCAGCAGCCAAGAGCGGAGGGAACGGGCCCAGCATTTT. This gives the protein CASSQERRERAQHF.